The rows below give T cell receptor beta chains drawn from one sample of a study of blood T cell repertoires in COVID-19. Libraries were prepared by immunoSEQ multiplex PCR; TCRdb keeps only in-frame clonotypes and omits some of them. The repertoire consists of around 280,000 clones, with around nine tenths occurring once and the leading ten covering approximately 5.7%. The sequenced material came from PBMCs or T cells enriched from blood (not recorded which). The receptors shown here come from a woman aged 40 to 49 who had recovered from COVID-19. Each CDR3 is given with its conserved first and last residue. Each record gives: V gene, J gene, D gene, CDR3 protein. The D gene is left open where the match is weak.

V gene: TRBV7-2; J gene: TRBJ1-6; D gene: .; CDR3 protein: CASSHKTALVGSPLHF
V gene: TRBV24-1; J gene: TRBJ2-1; D gene: .; CDR3 protein: CATSDLTGEVPYNEQFF
V gene: TRBV3-1/TRBV3-2; J gene: TRBJ2-5; D gene: TRBD2; CDR3 protein: CASSQTGTSGQETQYF
V gene: TRBV7-6; J gene: TRBJ2-3; D gene: .; CDR3 protein: CASSLAGGRPTDTQYF
V gene: TRBV3-1/TRBV3-2; J gene: TRBJ2-7; D gene: .; CDR3 protein: CASSPYPRATYEQYF
V gene: TRBV12-3/TRBV12-4; J gene: TRBJ1-5; D gene: .; CDR3 protein: CASSLLGLGPQHF
V gene: TRBV19; J gene: TRBJ2-7; D gene: TRBD2; CDR3 protein: CASSIGPSGTYEQYF
V gene: TRBV24-1; J gene: TRBJ1-1; D gene: TRBD1; CDR3 protein: CATSGTGGNTEAFF
V gene: TRBV2; J gene: TRBJ1-2; D gene: TRBD1; CDR3 protein: CASTASGQAGHYGYTF
V gene: TRBV28; J gene: TRBJ1-5; D gene: .; CDR3 protein: CASSHGWGGSNQPQHF
V gene: TRBV7-2; J gene: TRBJ1-3; D gene: .; CDR3 protein: CASSLELGDRGNTIYF
V gene: TRBV6-2/TRBV6-3; J gene: TRBJ2-1; D gene: .; CDR3 protein: CASSYLDFNEQFF
V gene: TRBV7-3; J gene: TRBJ2-7; D gene: .; CDR3 protein: CASSLNSGSSYEQYF
V gene: TRBV7-2; J gene: TRBJ2-3; D gene: .; CDR3 protein: CASSDRDSMDTQYF
V gene: TRBV7-6; J gene: TRBJ2-1; D gene: TRBD2; CDR3 protein: CASSFSGTSGRYEQFF
V gene: TRBV4-2; J gene: TRBJ1-6; D gene: .; CDR3 protein: CASSQDPLPQGIVVSPLHF
V gene: TRBV18; J gene: TRBJ1-2; D gene: TRBD1; CDR3 protein: CASSPYGQGNKDYGYTF
V gene: TRBV29-1; J gene: TRBJ1-1; D gene: TRBD1; CDR3 protein: CSASRLGTVNTEAFF
V gene: TRBV7-3; J gene: TRBJ2-5; D gene: TRBD2; CDR3 protein: CASSFRGRAVETQYF
V gene: TRBV28; J gene: TRBJ2-1; D gene: .; CDR3 protein: CASRPSQTYNEQFF
V gene: TRBV6-1; J gene: TRBJ2-7; D gene: .; CDR3 protein: CASSEGTDYEQYF
V gene: TRBV28; J gene: TRBJ2-5; D gene: TRBD1; CDR3 protein: CASSADRGSIRGQYF
V gene: TRBV7-8; J gene: TRBJ2-1; D gene: .; CDR3 protein: CASSLDREQFF
V gene: TRBV15; J gene: TRBJ2-1; D gene: TRBD2; CDR3 protein: CATSGGTSGYNEQFF
V gene: TRBV24-1; J gene: TRBJ2-5; D gene: .; CDR3 protein: CATSDFAGVQETQYF
V gene: TRBV6-5; J gene: TRBJ2-5; D gene: .; CDR3 protein: CASSYSTGVETQYF
V gene: TRBV3-1/TRBV3-2; J gene: TRBJ2-6; D gene: TRBD1; CDR3 protein: CASSRQGTGANVLTF
V gene: TRBV28; J gene: TRBJ2-3; D gene: TRBD2; CDR3 protein: CASSLGLALGNRADTQYF
V gene: TRBV5-7; J gene: TRBJ1-2; D gene: .; CDR3 protein: CASSSSGITFYGYTF
V gene: TRBV2; J gene: TRBJ1-2; D gene: TRBD1; CDR3 protein: CASSELGTANYGYTF
V gene: TRBV30; J gene: TRBJ1-4; D gene: .; CDR3 protein: CAWSVGHSTNEKLFF
V gene: TRBV13; J gene: TRBJ1-1; D gene: .; CDR3 protein: CASSLQGLTEAFF
V gene: TRBV6-5; J gene: TRBJ1-6; D gene: .; CDR3 protein: CASSTQENSPLHF
V gene: TRBV7-2; J gene: TRBJ1-6; D gene: TRBD1; CDR3 protein: CASSLGTGWNSPLHF
V gene: TRBV28; J gene: TRBJ2-7; D gene: TRBD1; CDR3 protein: CASYGTGAPAPYEQYF
V gene: TRBV9; J gene: TRBJ2-5; D gene: TRBD2; CDR3 protein: CASSLGLAGGGQETQYF
V gene: TRBV10-2; J gene: TRBJ2-5; D gene: .; CDR3 protein: CASNGGSQETQYF
V gene: TRBV15; J gene: TRBJ1-6; D gene: .; CDR3 protein: CATSSPEVRVNSPLHF
V gene: TRBV11-2; J gene: TRBJ2-1; D gene: .; CDR3 protein: CASSLGASNRNEQFF
V gene: TRBV28; J gene: TRBJ2-1; D gene: TRBD2; CDR3 protein: CASSSGLAGNNEQFF
V gene: TRBV20-1; J gene: TRBJ2-1; D gene: .; CDR3 protein: CSARKSEQFF
V gene: TRBV7-8; J gene: TRBJ2-2; D gene: .; CDR3 protein: CASSTRYSTTGELFF
V gene: TRBV28; J gene: TRBJ2-3; D gene: TRBD2; CDR3 protein: CASSGSGKGGTDTQYF
V gene: TRBV14; J gene: TRBJ2-7; D gene: .; CDR3 protein: CASSQQGYEQYF
V gene: TRBV3-1/TRBV3-2; J gene: TRBJ2-7; D gene: TRBD2; CDR3 protein: CASSPFSGRGTYEQYF
V gene: TRBV7-9; J gene: TRBJ1-2; D gene: TRBD1; CDR3 protein: CASSLGEDRVGYTF
V gene: TRBV28; J gene: TRBJ2-3; D gene: .; CDR3 protein: CASRGLWPGTDTQYF
V gene: TRBV9; J gene: TRBJ2-5; D gene: TRBD2; CDR3 protein: CASSVGLAVQETQYF
V gene: TRBV15; J gene: TRBJ1-1; D gene: TRBD1; CDR3 protein: CATSGKTGYFAFF
V gene: TRBV7-2; J gene: TRBJ2-5; D gene: .; CDR3 protein: CASSLARGSQETQYF
V gene: TRBV28; J gene: TRBJ1-5; D gene: .; CDR3 protein: CASRVARNQPQHF
V gene: TRBV30; J gene: TRBJ2-7; D gene: .; CDR3 protein: CAWSVKGRFTEQYF